The clone carrying this T cell receptor beta chain occurred many times. Its antigen is as yet unknown. This entry comes from a study of T-cell reconstitution after alpha-beta-depleted transplantation in children. Per the germline V gene, CDR1 is MNHEY and CDR2 is SMNVEV (reference sequence). V lost 4 bases and J 2 bases, leaving 13 bases between the germline ends. The length of the CDR3 is 15 residues. Unique molecular identifiers were incorporated into the prepared TCRbeta library. From the PCR reads, TCRdb called clonotypes with MiXCR, one entry per CDR3 protein. The sample lists 250,000 to 300,000 distinct CDR3 sequences, around 9.1% occurring once. The study's findings and limits: Elevated TCRbeta diversity at day 60 was traced, in some patients, to surviving recipient T cells and thymic progenitors. Most T-cell counts and diversity one year after the transplant came from T cells that were newly produced.

The V call is TRBV27, the J call TRBJ2-3, with D possibly being TRBD2 (5 bases). Sequenced here: PBMCs, sampled before TCRalphabeta/CD19-depleted stem cell transplant. The origin of this receptor is a boy in the first two years of life with acute myeloid leukemia, due to receive a stem cell transplant. The CDR3, as DNA: TGTGCCAGCAGTTCGGGGTTTGCTCCCACAGATACGCAGTATTTT. This translates into CASSSGFAPTDTQYF.